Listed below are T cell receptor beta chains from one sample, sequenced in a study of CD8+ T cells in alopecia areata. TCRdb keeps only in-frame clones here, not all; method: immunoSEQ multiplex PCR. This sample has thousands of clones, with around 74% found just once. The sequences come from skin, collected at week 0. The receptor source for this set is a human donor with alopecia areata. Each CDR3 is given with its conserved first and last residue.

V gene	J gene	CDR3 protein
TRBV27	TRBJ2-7	CASSLRGFWDEQYF
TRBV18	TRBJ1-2	CASSQRGTGSGYTF
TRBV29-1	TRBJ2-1	CSAESRGGLRSIYEQFF
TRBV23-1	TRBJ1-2	CASSPIAVDGYTF
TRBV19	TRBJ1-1	CASSLYRGSTEAFF
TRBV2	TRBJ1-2	CASSERGQGADGYTF
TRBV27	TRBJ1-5	CASSLSAGGDNQPQHF
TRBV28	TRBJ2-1	CASSANEQFF
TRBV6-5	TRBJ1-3	CASRDRGSGNTIYF
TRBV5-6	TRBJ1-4	CASSYGTENEKLFF
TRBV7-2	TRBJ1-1	CASSVNTEAFF
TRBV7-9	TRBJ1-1	CASSLAGFDTEAFF
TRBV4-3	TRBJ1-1	CASSQFGRLNTEAFF
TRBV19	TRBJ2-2	CASSKRDPTGELFF
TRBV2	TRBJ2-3	CASSAGGRTDTQYF
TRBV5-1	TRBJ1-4	CASSLSLFATNEKLFF
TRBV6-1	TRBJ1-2	CASSGNYRKRYGYTF
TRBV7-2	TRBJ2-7	CASSLYGGAYEQYF
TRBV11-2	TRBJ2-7	CASSLALQGSYEQYF
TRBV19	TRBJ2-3	CASSIRERGITDTQYF
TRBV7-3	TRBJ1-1	CASSPSLVNTEAFF
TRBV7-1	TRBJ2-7	CASSLGAYEQYF